Each of the 23 T cell receptor beta chains below was sequenced from the same sample in a study of shared T cell receptors in the human thymus. The method was immunoSEQ multiplex PCR; TCRdb's version includes in-frame clones alone and lacks a portion of them. The table has about 380,000 clones, more than 85% seen once. The sequencing sample was made of thymocytes. These receptors were obtained from a human donor.

The chain combines TRBV30 with TRBJ2-1; D remains unclear. The CDR3 covers 12 residues. V lost 7 bases and J lost 3, with 10 bases in between. CDR1 and CDR2 (germline): GTSNPN, SVGIG (reference sequence). The DNA for the CDR3 is TGTGCCTCCCGGGCCAACTACAATGAGCAGTTCTTC. It yields the protein CASRANYNEQFF.

The gene calls are TRBV7-2 and TRBJ2-7; 9 nucleotides align to TRBD2. The CDR3 has 19 residues. V was pared by 2 bases and J by 0 bases, with 14 bases of the junction left unmatched. Looked up from germline, CDR1 is SGHTA and CDR2 is FQGNSA. As DNA, the CDR3 is TGTGCCAGCAGCTTAAAGGGGTTTAAGCGGGAGGTACACTCCTACGAGCAGTACTTC. Encoded protein: CASSLKGFKREVHSYEQYF.

The rearrangement uses TRBV6-6 and TRBJ2-3; 10 nucleotides line up with TRBD1. V shed 0 bases, J shed 2 bases, and the junction held 2 bases outside the gene matches. CDR3 length: 16 amino acids. Germline V gene lookup returns CDR1 MNHNY and CDR2 SVGAGI (reference sequence). The CDR3 protein is CASSYSDRGYTDTQYF. CDR3 bases: TGTGCCAGCAGTTACTCGGACAGGGGGTACACAGATACGCAGTATTTT.

This rearrangement joins TRBV4-3 to TRBJ2-7; D remains unclear. This CDR3 has 15 residues. Trimming removed 0 bases at V and 1 base at J, with 10 bases between. Germline loops: CDR1 LGHNA, CDR2 YSLEER. The chain's CDR3 is CASSQERQESYEQYF. DNA of the CDR3: TGCGCCAGCAGCCAAGAGAGACAAGAATCCTACGAGCAGTACTTC.

The chain is built from TRBV4-2 and TRBJ2-3, with TRBD1 matching over 7 bases. In germline, CDR1 is LGHNA, CDR2 YNFKEQ. Trimming cost V 4 bases and J 5 bases; bases outside gene matches: 12. The CDR3 consists of 16 residues. Here the CDR3 reads CASSRGQGEWEDTQYF. The CDR3 nucleotides are TGTGCCAGCAGCCGCGGGCAGGGGGAGTGGGAAGATACGCAGTATTTT.

The V and J genes are TRBV4-1 and TRBJ2-1; TRBD1 aligns across 7 bases. The V and J ends lost 5 bases and 6 bases, in that order; junction bases with no gene match: 7. The CDR3 totals 14 residues. Germline assignment: CDR1 MGHRA and CDR2 YSYEKL. In nucleotides, the CDR3 is TGCGCCAGCAGCAAAGGACAGGATCTCAATGAGCAGTTCTTC. Its protein product is CASSKGQDLNEQFF.

The chain combines TRBV7-8 with TRBJ2-5; D is perhaps TRBD1 (6 bases). The length of the CDR3 is 19 residues. Germline-derived CDR1 and CDR2 are SGHVS and FQNEAQ. Between the trimmed V and J ends, which lost 1 base and 2 bases, there was a span of 23 bases. The CDR3 reads CASSLGEIQGPSKQETQYF. CDR3 coding DNA: TGTGCCAGCAGCTTAGGTGAGATACAGGGCCCCAGCAAGCAAGAGACCCAGTACTTC.

The V gene is TRBV9, the J gene TRBJ1-2; TRBD1 matches at 7 bases. Per the germline V gene, CDR1 is SGDLS and CDR2 is YYNGEE. The CDR3 is 19 residues long. Germline trimming cut 0 bases from V and 6 bases from J; bases unmatched to any gene: 20. DNA of the CDR3: TGTGCCAGCAGCGTAGATCAGGACAGGAGAACCCTTTATAAACATGGCTACACCTTC. It encodes CASSVDQDRRTLYKHGYTF.

The V and J genes are TRBV4-3 and TRBJ2-7; D may be TRBD1 or TRBD2 (5 bases each). With 0 bases removed from V and 6 bases from J, the gap between germline ends came to 21 bases. This CDR3 has 17 amino acids. The germline V gene encodes CDR1 LGHNA and CDR2 YSLEER. The DNA of the CDR3 is TGCGCCAGCAGCCAAGAAGCCCCGGGGCCGAAAAGATGCGAGCAGTACTTC. Its translation: CASSQEAPGPKRCEQYF.

This clone was observed a single time. The chain uses TRBV6-1 and TRBJ2-5, with 10 nucleotides matching TRBD2. Germline CDR1 MNHNS, CDR2 SASEGT. The junction had 6 bases not matched to a gene; V was cut back by 2 bases and J by 3 bases. The CDR3 extends over 16 amino acids. This chain's CDR3 is CASSELWLAGEETQYF. In DNA, the CDR3 is TGTGCCAGCAGTGAATTATGGCTAGCGGGGGAAGAGACCCAGTACTTC.

About this clone: Distinct nucleotide sequences in the sample also encode this CDR3. J is TRBJ2-7 and V is TRBV27, with 15 bases that match TRBD2. Germline V gene data show CDR1 as MNHEY and CDR2 as SMNVEV (reference sequence). Germline trimming cut 4 bases from V and 1 base from J; bases unmatched to any gene: 5. The CDR3 is made up of 17 amino acids. The CDR3 DNA reads as TGTGCCAGCAGTTCGGGACTAGCGGGAGGATCGTCCTACGAGCAGTACTTC. Translating it yields CASSSGLAGGSSYEQYF.

V and J are TRBV21-1 and TRBJ2-3; TRBD2 was called by the table and not checked on the DNA. TRBV21-1 corresponds to a pseudogene. This CDR3 has 18 amino acids. The CDR3 DNA is TGTGCCAGCAGCCCCCCGCCGGCGCTAGCGTCGAGCACAGATACGCAGTATTTT. Its translation is CASSPPPALASSTDTQYF.

The chain couples TRBV27 to TRBJ2-3; D might be TRBD1 (6 bases). The ends were cut back, 4 bases at V and 5 bases at J, with 28 bases in the middle. The CDR3 is 19 amino acids. Germline CDR1 MNHEY, CDR2 SMNVEV (reference sequence). The CDR3 protein is CASSCSQHRVADCIDTQYF. The CDR3 bases are TGTGCCAGCAGTTGTTCCCAGCACAGGGTTGCGGATTGTATAGATACGCAGTATTTT.

The CDR3 DNA reads as TGTGCCAGCAGCTCTTTTCGAGAGGATGAGCAGTTCTTC. Residues: CASSSFREDEQFF. The rearrangement uses TRBV7-2 and TRBJ2-1; D gene ambiguous. V was shortened by 4 bases and J by 8 bases, with 12 bases between the two germline ends. CDR1 and CDR2 (germline): SGHTA, FQGNSA. This CDR3 is built from 13 residues.

Only a few counts were recorded for this clone. Written as DNA, the CDR3 is TGTGCCAGCAGCTTGAGTGGGGACTATGGCTACACCTTC. Protein: CASSLSGDYGYTF. The chain has TRBV5-4 and TRBJ1-2; no clear D gene. In germline, CDR1 is SGHNT, CDR2 YYREEE (reference sequence). The CDR3 runs 13 residues. V lost 1 base to trimming and J lost 3 bases, with 7 bases between them.

The V call is TRBV6-5, the J call TRBJ2-7; TRBD1 is a possible D gene (7 bases). The CDR3 is 13 amino acids. Germline V lookup: CDR1 MNHEY, CDR2 SVGAGI. V gave up 5 bases and J gave up 5 bases, with 13 bases separating them. Here the CDR3 DNA reads TGTGCCAGCAGTATGACAGGGAGGAACGAGCAGTACTTC. Amino acid sequence: CASSMTGRNEQYF.

The V and J genes are TRBV7-6 and TRBJ2-2, with 9 bases aligning to TRBD1. The CDR3 covers 18 residues. J gave up 5 bases and V 1 base, and 11 bases lay outside the gene matches. Germline CDR1 SGHVS, CDR2 FNYEAQ. Here the CDR3 DNA reads TGTGCCAGCAGCTTAGTAAAGGCGGACAGGGGTCAAACCGGGGAGCTGTTTTTT. It translates to CASSLVKADRGQTGELFF.

V gene TRBV4-3 combines with J gene TRBJ2-1, with 11 bases aligning to TRBD2. This CDR3 region has 18 residues. The trim removed 4 bases at V and 8 bases at J, leaving 16 bases unmatched. CDR1 and CDR2 from the germline V gene are LGHNA and YSLEER. The CDR3 DNA sequence: TGCGCCAGCAGCCCGGATACTAGCGGGAGTTTGGGTGGTTATGAGCAGTTCTTC. Protein product: CASSPDTSGSLGGYEQFF.

The CDR3 spells CASSFKAGDHNEQFF. In DNA form, the CDR3 reads TGTGCCAGCAGTTTCAAAGCGGGAGACCACAATGAGCAGTTCTTC. The V and J genes are TRBV27 and TRBJ2-1; 8 bases match TRBD2. With 3 bases clipped from V and 5 bases from J, the junction kept 6 bases outside the gene matches. CDR3 length equals 15 residues. The V gene's germline CDR1 is MNHEY and CDR2 SMNVEV (reference sequence).

The genes are TRBV5-6 and TRBJ1-1; no firm D call. Between the trimmed V and J ends, which lost 0 bases and 1 base, there was a span of 7 bases. The germline CDR1 and CDR2 sequences are SGHDT and YYEEEE. The length of the CDR3 is 14 residues. The DNA for the CDR3 is TGTGCCAGCAGCTTGGCCCGGGCGAACACTGAAGCTTTCTTT. It is translated as CASSLARANTEAFF.

The V gene is TRBV5-4, the J gene TRBJ2-7; D is undetermined. Germline lookup yields CDR1 SGHNT and CDR2 YYREEE (reference sequence). V gave up 1 base and J gave up 4 bases, with 12 bases separating them. CDR3 length equals 14 residues. The CDR3: CASSLCPPGYEQYF. Here the CDR3 DNA reads TGTGCCAGCAGCTTGTGTCCTCCAGGATACGAGCAGTACTTC.

The J gene is TRBJ2-1, the V gene TRBV27; TRBD2 might be the D (5 bases). From germline, CDR1 is MNHEY and CDR2 SMNVEV (reference sequence). The CDR3 loop spans 16 amino acids. V was clipped by 6 bases and J by 8 bases, with 23 bases between them. CDR3 sequence: CASSAAFHEGSDEQFF. CDR3 DNA: TGTGCCAGCAGCGCAGCGTTTCATGAGGGTAGCGATGAGCAGTTCTTC.

This chain uses TRBV19 with TRBJ2-5; 7 bases agree with TRBD1. Per germline, CDR1 LNHDA and CDR2 SQIVND (reference sequence). Germline trimming cut 4 bases from V and 1 base from J; bases unmatched to any gene: 3. The CDR3 covers 14 residues. As DNA, the CDR3 is TGTGCCAGTAGTACAACAGGGGTCCAAGAGACCCAGTACTTC. Protein sequence: CASSTTGVQETQYF.